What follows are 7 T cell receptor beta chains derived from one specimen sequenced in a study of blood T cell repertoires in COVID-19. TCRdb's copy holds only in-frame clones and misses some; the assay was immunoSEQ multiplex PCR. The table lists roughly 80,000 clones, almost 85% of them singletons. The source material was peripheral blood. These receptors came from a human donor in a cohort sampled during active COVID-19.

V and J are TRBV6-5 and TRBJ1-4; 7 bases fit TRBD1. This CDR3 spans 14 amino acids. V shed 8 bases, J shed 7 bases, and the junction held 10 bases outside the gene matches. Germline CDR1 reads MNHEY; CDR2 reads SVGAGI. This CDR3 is CASSTGSEVEKLFF. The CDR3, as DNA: TGTGCCAGCTCGACAGGGTCCGAGGTTGAAAAACTGTTTTTT.

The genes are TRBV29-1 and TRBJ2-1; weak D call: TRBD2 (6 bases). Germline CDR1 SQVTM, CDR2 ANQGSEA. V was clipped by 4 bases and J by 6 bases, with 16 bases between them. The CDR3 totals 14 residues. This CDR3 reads CSVVSWQGGNEQFF. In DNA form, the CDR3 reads TGCAGCGTTGTATCGTGGCAGGGAGGCAATGAGCAGTTCTTC.

The CDR3 sequence is CSASVESGYTF. The DNA for the CDR3 is TGCAGTGCTAGCGTGGAGAGTGGCTACACCTTC. This chain joins TRBV20-1 and TRBJ1-2; D gene uncertain. Germline-derived CDR1 and CDR2 are DFQATT and SNEGSKA (reference sequence). The CDR3 loop spans 11 amino acids. V lost 3 bases, J lost 7 bases, and 9 bases lay in between.

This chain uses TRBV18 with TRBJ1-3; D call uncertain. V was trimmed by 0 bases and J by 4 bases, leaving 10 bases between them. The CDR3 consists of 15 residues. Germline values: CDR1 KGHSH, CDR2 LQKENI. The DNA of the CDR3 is TGTGCCAGCTCACCACCGAGTTCCGTGGGAAACACCATATATTTT. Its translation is CASSPPSSVGNTIYF.

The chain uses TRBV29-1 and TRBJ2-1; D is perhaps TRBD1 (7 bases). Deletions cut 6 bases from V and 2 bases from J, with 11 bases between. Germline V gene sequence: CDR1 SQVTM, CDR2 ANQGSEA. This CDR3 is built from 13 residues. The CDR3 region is CSVAGGTYNEQFF. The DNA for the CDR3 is TGCAGCGTCGCAGGGGGGACCTACAATGAGCAGTTCTTC.

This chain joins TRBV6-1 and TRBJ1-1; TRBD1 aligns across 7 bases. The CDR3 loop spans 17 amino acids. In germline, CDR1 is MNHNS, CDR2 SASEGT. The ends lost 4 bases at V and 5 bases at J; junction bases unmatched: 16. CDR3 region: CASSGRSRIRGDTEAFF. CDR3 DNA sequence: TGTGCCAGCAGTGGCAGGTCGCGTATCAGGGGGGATACTGAAGCTTTCTTT.

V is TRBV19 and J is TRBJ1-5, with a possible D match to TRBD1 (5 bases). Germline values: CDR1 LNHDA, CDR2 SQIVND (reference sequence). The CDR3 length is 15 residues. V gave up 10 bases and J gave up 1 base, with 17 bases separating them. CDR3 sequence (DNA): TGTGCCACCGCCGGGCAGGGAAGAAGCAATCAGCCCCAGCATTTT. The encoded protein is CATAGQGRSNQPQHF.